A single sample gave rise to the 10 T cell receptor beta chains below, sequenced in a study of response to subunit inactivated influenza vaccine. Each CDR3 protein gets one entry after TCRdb re-called the RT-PCR reads with MiXCR. The sample carries 700,000 to 900,000 distinct CDR3 sequences, about 20% recorded once. The sample here was PBMCs from blood, taken roughly 5 days after vaccination. The source is a man aged 45-60 years who received an inactivated influenza vaccine.

This clonotype was seen only a few times. The V gene is TRBV20-1, the J gene TRBJ2-1; maybe TRBD2 (6 bases). CDR3 length: 13 amino acids. The germline gives CDR1 DFQATT, CDR2 SNEGSKA (reference sequence). V lost 4 bases and J 3 bases, leaving 10 bases between the germline ends. The CDR3 reads CSAISGNYNEQFF. The CDR3 DNA sequence: TGCAGTGCTATTAGCGGTAACTACAATGAGCAGTTCTTC.

The CDR3 spells CATSDGAGVSAFF. CDR3 nucleotide sequence: TGTGCCACCAGTGATGGCGCGGGAGTTTCCGCTTTCTTT. This rearrangement joins TRBV24-1 to TRBJ1-1; D remains ambiguous. The CDR3 extends over 13 amino acids. Trimming took off 3 bases at V and 11 bases at J, with 15 bases between the two ends. CDR1 is KGHDR, CDR2 SFDVKD, per germline.

In its sample, this clonotype was seen many times. The chain has TRBV20-1 and TRBJ2-7, with D unresolved. Germline CDR1 is DFQATT and CDR2 is SNEGSKA (reference sequence). Trimming pared 5 bases from V and 4 bases from J, leaving 9 bases between. This CDR3 contains 11 residues. The CDR3 DNA reads as TGCAGTGCTGGGCTGATTTACGAGCAGTACTTC. It codes for CSAGLIYEQYF.

This clonotype is a singleton in its sample. The rearrangement uses TRBV11-2 and TRBJ1-3, with D perhaps TRBD1 (5 bases). The V and J ends lost 2 bases and 1 base respectively, with 12 bases between them. The CDR3 contains 16 residues. CDR1 and CDR2 (germline): SGHAT, FQNNGV. The CDR3 reads CASSLLGDRSGNTIYF. DNA of the CDR3: TGTGCCAGCAGCTTACTGGGGGATCGGTCTGGAAACACCATATATTTT. Drawing the rest from reference TRBV11-2 and TRBJ1-3, the complete variable domain is EAGVAQSPRYKIIEKRQSVAFWCNPISGHATLYWYQQILGQGPKLLIQFQNNGVVDDSQLPKDRFSAERLKGVDSTLKIQPAKLEDSAVYLCASSLLGDRSGNTIYFGEGSWLTVV.

The chain employs TRBV20-1 and TRBJ2-3; D not resolved. Trimming cost V 3 bases and J 4 bases, with 8 bases left between them. Germline loops: CDR1 DFQATT, CDR2 SNEGSKA (reference sequence). The CDR3 extends over 12 amino acids. The CDR3 coding sequence is TGCAGTGCTAGTGTGCGAGCAGATACGCAGTATTTT. Protein: CSASVRADTQYF.

This clonotype appeared a few times. This chain links TRBV5-1 with TRBJ2-7, with D possibly being TRBD1 (6 bases). The CDR3 loop spans 15 amino acids. V lost 0 bases and J 2 bases, leaving 12 bases between the germline ends. Germline assignment: CDR1 SGHRS and CDR2 YFSETQ. CDR3 DNA: TGCGCCAGCAGCTTGGAGCCAGGGGACACCTACGAGCAGTACTTC. Translation: CASSLEPGDTYEQYF.

This clonotype came up a few times. The chain combines TRBV28 with TRBJ1-1; TRBD1 aligns across 7 bases. Losses at the gene ends were 7 bases for V and 2 bases for J; bases not matched to a gene: 19. Germline-derived CDR1 and CDR2 are MDHEN and SYDVKM. The CDR3 contains 18 residues. This CDR3 is CASTVPGLQGKLNTEAFF. The CDR3 nucleotides read TGTGCCAGCACCGTGCCCGGCTTACAGGGGAAGTTAAACACTGAAGCTTTCTTT.

This clonotype has at least ten counts. This sequence joins TRBV12-3 or TRBV12-4 and TRBJ2-7; D unclear. Trimming removed 5 bases from V and 6 bases from J, with 11 bases in between. The CDR3 consists of 12 residues. CDR3 coding DNA: TGTGCCAGCAGTGTATTGCCCTTCGAGCAGTACTTC. Translation gives CASSVLPFEQYF.

This clonotype was seen only a few times. The chain links TRBV5-1 to TRBJ1-6, with TRBD1 matching over 7 bases. Germline V CDR1 and CDR2: SGHRS, YFSETQ. Losses at the gene ends were 5 bases for V and 6 bases for J; bases not matched to a gene: 2. CDR3 length: 13 amino acids. The CDR3 DNA follows: TGCGCCAGCAGTGACAGGGCTAATTCACCCCTCCACTTT. The encoded protein is CASSDRANSPLHF.

This clonotype has a handful of counts. The J gene is TRBJ1-3, the V gene TRBV6-5; no reliable D call. V was shortened by 6 bases and J by 8 bases, with 8 bases between the two germline ends. This CDR3 has 11 amino acids. Germline CDR1 MNHEY, CDR2 SVGAGI. CDR3 DNA: TGTGCCAGCAGGGTCGGGGACACCATATATTTT. It codes for CASRVGDTIYF.